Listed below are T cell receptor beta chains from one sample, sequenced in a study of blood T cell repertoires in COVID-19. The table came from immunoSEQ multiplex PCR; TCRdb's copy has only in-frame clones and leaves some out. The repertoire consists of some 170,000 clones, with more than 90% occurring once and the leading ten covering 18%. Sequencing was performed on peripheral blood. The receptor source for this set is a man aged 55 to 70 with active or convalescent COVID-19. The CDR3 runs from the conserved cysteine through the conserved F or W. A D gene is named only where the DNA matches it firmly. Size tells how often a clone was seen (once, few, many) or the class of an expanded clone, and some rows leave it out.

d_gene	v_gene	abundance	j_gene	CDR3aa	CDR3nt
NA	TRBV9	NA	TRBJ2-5	CASSRDSSPWTQYF	TGTGCCAGCAGCCGGGACTCAAGCCCGTGGACCCAGTACTTC
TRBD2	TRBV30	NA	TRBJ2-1	CAWSVSSGRYNEQFF	TGTGCCTGGAGTGTCAGTAGCGGGAGGTACAATGAGCAGTTCTTC
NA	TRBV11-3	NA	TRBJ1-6	CASSLDRLTRRNSPLHF	TGTGCCAGCAGCTTAGACCGACTCACTAGGCGTAATTCACCCCTCCACTTT
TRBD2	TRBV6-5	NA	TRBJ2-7	CASRGELLARNEQYF	TGTGCCAGCAGGGGAGAGTTACTAGCGAGGAACGAGCAGTACTTC
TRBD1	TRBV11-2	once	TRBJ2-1	CASSRTGVGSDEQFF	TGTGCCAGCAGCCGGACAGGGGTCGGGAGCGATGAGCAGTTCTTC
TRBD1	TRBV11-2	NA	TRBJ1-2	CASSLVGDSSYGYTF	TGTGCCAGCAGCTTAGTGGGGGACAGCTCTTATGGCTACACCTTC
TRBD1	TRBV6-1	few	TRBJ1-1	CASSEELDRGGTEAFF	TGTGCCAGCAGTGAAGAGCTAGACAGGGGGGGTACTGAAGCTTTCTTT
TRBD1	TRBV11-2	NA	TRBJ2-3	CASSSGQTVSTDTQYF	TGTGCCAGCAGCTCGGGACAGACGGTTAGCACAGATACGCAGTATTTT
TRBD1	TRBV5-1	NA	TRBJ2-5	CASSRGQGQETQYF	TGCGCCAGCAGCCGAGGACAGGGGCAAGAGACCCAGTACTTC
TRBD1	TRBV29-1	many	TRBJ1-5	CSVGQGRNQPQHF	TGCAGCGTGGGACAGGGGAGGAATCAGCCCCAGCATTTT
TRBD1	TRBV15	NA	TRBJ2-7	CATSRVGGTYEQYF	TGTGCCACCAGCAGAGTAGGGGGCACCTACGAGCAGTACTTC
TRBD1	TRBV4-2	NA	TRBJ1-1	CASREGWTGGFAFF	TGTGCCAGCAGGGAGGGCTGGACAGGGGGTTTCGCTTTCTTT
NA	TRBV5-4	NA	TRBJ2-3	CASSQAGPRTDTQYF	TGTGCCAGCAGCCAGGCGGGACCCCGCACAGATACGCAGTATTTT
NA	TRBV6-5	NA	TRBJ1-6	CASSYSGGHSSPLHF	TGTGCCAGCAGTTACAGCGGGGGGCATTCTTCACCCCTCCACTTT
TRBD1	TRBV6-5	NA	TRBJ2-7	CASRGTGSYEQYF	TGTGCCAGCAGGGGGACAGGATCTTACGAGCAGTACTTC
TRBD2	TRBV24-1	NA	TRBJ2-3	CATSDPGLAGGGTDTQYF	TGTGCCACCAGTGATCCGGGACTAGCGGGAGGAGGAACAGATACGCAGTATTTT
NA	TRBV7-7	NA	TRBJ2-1	CASSLGGIENEQFF	TGTGCCAGCAGCTTGGGCGGGATAGAAAATGAGCAGTTCTTC
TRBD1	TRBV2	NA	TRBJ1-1	CASHGTGYRNTEAFF	TGTGCCAGCCACGGGACAGGGTATAGGAACACTGAAGCTTTCTTT
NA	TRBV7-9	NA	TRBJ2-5	CASSLQGGREETQYF	TGTGCCAGCAGCCTACAGGGCGGGAGAGAAGAGACCCAGTACTTC
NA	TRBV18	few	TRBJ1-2	CASSASGTLIPLGGYTF	TGTGCCAGCTCAGCTTCCGGGACACTAATACCCCTCGGGGGCTACACCTTC
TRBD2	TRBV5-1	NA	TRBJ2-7	CASSLGPAGNYEQYF	TGCGCCAGCAGCTTGGGCCCAGCGGGAAACTACGAGCAGTACTTC
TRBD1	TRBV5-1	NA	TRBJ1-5	CASSPRGDQPQHF	TGCGCCAGCAGTCCCAGGGGGGATCAGCCCCAGCATTTT
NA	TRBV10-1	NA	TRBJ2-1	CATALQGYNEQFF	TGCGCCACCGCTCTACAGGGCTACAATGAGCAGTTCTTC
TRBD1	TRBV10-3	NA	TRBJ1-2	CAISDTGGNLNYGYTF	TGTGCCATCAGTGATACAGGGGGCAACCTTAACTATGGCTACACCTTC
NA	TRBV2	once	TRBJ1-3	CASSVALPQGGNTIYF	TGTGCCAGCAGTGTGGCCCTCCCACAGGGTGGAAACACCATATATTTT
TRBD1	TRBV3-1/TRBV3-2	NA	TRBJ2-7	CASSPNPGQGLTYEQYF	TGTGCCAGCAGCCCAAACCCGGGACAGGGTTTAACCTACGAGCAGTACTTC
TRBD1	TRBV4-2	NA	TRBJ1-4	CASSQGTPGQGNEKLFF	TGTGCCAGCAGCCAAGGTACGCCGGGACAGGGAAATGAAAAACTGTTTTTT
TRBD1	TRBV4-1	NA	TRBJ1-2	CASSQDRGTGNYGYTF	TGCGCCAGCAGCCAAGACAGAGGGACAGGGAACTATGGCTACACCTTC
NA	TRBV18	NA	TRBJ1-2	CASSLSTGNYGYTF	TGTGCCAGCTCACTAAGTACGGGAAACTATGGCTACACCTTC
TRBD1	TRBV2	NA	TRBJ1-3	CASIGTAGNTIYF	TGTGCCAGCATCGGGACAGCTGGAAACACCATATATTTT